The entry below describes one TCR beta chain. Its antigen is not known. PCR primers comprised 60 Vbeta and 13 Jbeta primers. As originally analysed: A later analysis tallied about 80 million unique TCR beta chains, around 10 million of them shared. This table comes from immunoSEQ multiplex PCR, and its TCRdb copy is limited to in-frame clones, with some not included. The V and J calls and clone size were taken over from that table, and D and trimming were inferred from the DNA. The sample records 80,000 to 95,000 clones, around 70% being singletons. The CDR3 spans 14 residues. From germline, CDR1 is SEHNR and CDR2 FQNEAQ (reference sequence). V was shortened by 2 bases and J by 4 bases, with 12 bases between the two germline ends. The sample originates from a study of cytomegalovirus exposure and HLA in healthy donors. Study conclusions and caveats: Later analysis identified a missense DCLRE1C variant that was linked to TCR beta V- and J-gene trimming.

Material: PBMCs. V usage is TRBV7-9 and J usage is TRBJ2-7; D is possibly TRBD2 (6 bases). This receptor was taken from a woman aged 45 to 65 in good health and CMV-seropositive. In nucleotides, the CDR3 is TGTGCCAGCAGCTTATTTCCGGGAGCGTACGAGCAGTACTTC. This translates into CASSLFPGAYEQYF.